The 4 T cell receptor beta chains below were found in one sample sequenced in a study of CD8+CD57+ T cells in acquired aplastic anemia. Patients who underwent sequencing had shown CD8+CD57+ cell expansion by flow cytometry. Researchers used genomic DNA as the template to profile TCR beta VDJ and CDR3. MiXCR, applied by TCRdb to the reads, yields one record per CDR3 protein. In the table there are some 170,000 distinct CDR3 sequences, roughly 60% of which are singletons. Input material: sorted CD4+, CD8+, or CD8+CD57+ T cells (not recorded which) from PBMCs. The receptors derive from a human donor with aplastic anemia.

CDR3 nucleotides: TGTGCCAGTAGTATAGGAAATGAGCAGTTCTTC. It specifies CASSIGNEQFF. The V call is TRBV19, the J call TRBJ2-1; no reliable D call. Germline CDR1 and CDR2: LNHDA and SQIVND (reference sequence). The ends were cut back, 1 base at V and 7 bases at J, with 2 bases in the middle. The CDR3 is made up of 11 amino acids.

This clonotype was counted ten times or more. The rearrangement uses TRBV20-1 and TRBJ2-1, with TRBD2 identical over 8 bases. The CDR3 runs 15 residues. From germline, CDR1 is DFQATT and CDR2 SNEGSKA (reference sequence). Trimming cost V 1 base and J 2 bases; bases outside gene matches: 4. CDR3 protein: CSARGAGAPYNEQFF. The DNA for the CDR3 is TGCAGTGCTAGAGGAGCGGGGGCACCCTACAATGAGCAGTTCTTC.

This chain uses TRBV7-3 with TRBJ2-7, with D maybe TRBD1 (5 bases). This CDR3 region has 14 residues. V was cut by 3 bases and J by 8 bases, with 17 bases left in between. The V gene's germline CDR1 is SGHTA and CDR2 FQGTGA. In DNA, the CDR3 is TGTGCCAGCAGCTTGGGGCACAGCTATTACAAGCAGTACTTC. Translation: CASSLGHSYYKQYF.

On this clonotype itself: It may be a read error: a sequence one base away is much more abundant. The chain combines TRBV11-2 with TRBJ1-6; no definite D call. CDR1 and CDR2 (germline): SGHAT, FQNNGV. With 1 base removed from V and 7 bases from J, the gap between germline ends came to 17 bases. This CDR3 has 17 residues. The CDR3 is CASSLGLVAGINSPLHF. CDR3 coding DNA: TGTGCCAGCAGCTTAGGGTTAGTCGCAGGAATAAATTCACCCCTCCACTTT.